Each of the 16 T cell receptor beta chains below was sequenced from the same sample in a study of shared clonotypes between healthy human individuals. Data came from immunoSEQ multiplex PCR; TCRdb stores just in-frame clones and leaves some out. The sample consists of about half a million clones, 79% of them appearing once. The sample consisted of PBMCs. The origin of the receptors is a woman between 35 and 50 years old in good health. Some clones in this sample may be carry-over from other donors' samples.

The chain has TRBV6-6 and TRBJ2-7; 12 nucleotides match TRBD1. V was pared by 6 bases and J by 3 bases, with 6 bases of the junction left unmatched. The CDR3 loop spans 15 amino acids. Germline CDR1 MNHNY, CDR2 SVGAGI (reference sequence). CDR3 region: CASSFRDRGLYEQYF. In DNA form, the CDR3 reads TGTGCCAGCAGCTTCCGGGACAGGGGGCTCTACGAGCAGTACTTC.

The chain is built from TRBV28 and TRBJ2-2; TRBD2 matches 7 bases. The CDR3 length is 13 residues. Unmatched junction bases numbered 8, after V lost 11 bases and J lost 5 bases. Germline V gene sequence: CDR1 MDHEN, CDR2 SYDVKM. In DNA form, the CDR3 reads TGTGCCGTCGGGGACTACGTAACCGGGGAGCTGTTTTTT. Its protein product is CAVGDYVTGELFF. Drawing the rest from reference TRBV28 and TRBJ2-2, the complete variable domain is DVKVTQSSRYLVKRTGEKVFLECVQDMDHENMFWYRQDPGLGLRLIYFSYDVKMKEKGDIPEGYSVSREKKERFSLILESASTNQTSMYLCAVGDYVTGELFFGEGSRLTVL.

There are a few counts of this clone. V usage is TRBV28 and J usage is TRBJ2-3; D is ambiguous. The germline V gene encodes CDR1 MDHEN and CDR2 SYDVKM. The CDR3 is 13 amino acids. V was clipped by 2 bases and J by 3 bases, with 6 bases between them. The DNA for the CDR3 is TGTGCCAGCAGTTTACCACAGACAGATACGCAGTATTTT. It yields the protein CASSLPQTDTQYF.

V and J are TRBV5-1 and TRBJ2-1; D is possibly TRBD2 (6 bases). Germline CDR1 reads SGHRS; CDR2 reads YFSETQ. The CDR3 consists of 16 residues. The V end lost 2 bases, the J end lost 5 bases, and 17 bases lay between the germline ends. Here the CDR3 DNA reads TGCGCCAGCAGCTTTGGCGGGATGAGGGGAAACAATGAGCAGTTCTTC. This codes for CASSFGGMRGNNEQFF.

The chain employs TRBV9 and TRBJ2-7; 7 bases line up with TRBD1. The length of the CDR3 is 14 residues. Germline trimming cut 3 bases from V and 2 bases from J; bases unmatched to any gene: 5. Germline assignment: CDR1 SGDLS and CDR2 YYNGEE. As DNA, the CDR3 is TGTGCCAGCAGCGACCGGGACAGCCCCTACGAGCAGTACTTC. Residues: CASSDRDSPYEQYF.

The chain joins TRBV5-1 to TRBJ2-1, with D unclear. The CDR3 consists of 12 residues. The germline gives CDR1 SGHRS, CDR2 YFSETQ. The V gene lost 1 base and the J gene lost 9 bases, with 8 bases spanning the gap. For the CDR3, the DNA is TGCGCCAGCAGCTTGCCCTCCATTGAGCAGTTCTTC. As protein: CASSLPSIEQFF.

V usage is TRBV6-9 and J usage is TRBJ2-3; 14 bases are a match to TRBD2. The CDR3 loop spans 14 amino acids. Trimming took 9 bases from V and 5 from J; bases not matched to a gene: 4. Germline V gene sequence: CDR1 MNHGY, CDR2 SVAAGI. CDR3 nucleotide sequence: TGTGCCAGGGGGACTAGCGGGAGAATAGATACGCAGTATTTT. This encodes CARGTSGRIDTQYF.

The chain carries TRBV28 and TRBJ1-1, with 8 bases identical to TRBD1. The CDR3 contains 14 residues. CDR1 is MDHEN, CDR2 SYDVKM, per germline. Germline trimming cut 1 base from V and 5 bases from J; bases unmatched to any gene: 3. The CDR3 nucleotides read TGTGCCAGCAGTTTATCAGGGGGCGGAACTGAAGCTTTCTTT. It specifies CASSLSGGGTEAFF.

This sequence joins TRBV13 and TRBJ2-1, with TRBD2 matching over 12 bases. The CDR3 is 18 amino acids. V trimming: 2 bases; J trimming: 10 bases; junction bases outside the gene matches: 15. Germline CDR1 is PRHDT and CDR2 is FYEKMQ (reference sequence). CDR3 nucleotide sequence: TGTGCCAGCAGCTTATGGAGTAGGTGGACTAGCGGGACTGGGGAGCAGTTCTTC. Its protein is CASSLWSRWTSGTGEQFF.

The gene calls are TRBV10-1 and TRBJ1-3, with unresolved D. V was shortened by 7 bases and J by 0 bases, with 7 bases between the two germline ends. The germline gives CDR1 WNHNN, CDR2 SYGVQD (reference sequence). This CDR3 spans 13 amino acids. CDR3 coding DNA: TGCGCCAGCAAATCCAGCTCTGGAAACACCATATATTTT. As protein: CASKSSSGNTIYF.

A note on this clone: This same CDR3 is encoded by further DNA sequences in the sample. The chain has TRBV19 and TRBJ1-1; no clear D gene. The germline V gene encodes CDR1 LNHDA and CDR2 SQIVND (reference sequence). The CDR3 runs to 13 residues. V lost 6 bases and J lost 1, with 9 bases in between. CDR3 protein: CASSVTENTEAFF. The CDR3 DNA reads TGTGCCAGTAGCGTAACAGAGAACACTGAAGCTTTCTTT.

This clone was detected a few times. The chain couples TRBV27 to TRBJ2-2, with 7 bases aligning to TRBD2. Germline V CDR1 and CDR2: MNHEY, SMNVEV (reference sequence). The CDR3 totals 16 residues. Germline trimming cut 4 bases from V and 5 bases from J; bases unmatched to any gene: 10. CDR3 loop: CASSSGGGRETGELFF. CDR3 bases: TGTGCCAGCAGTTCCGGCGGCGGGAGAGAAACCGGGGAGCTGTTTTTT.

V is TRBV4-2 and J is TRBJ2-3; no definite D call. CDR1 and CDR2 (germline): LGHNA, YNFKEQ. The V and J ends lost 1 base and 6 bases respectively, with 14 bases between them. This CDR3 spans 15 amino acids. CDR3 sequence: CASSQVDARSDTQYF. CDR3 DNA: TGTGCCAGCAGCCAAGTGGACGCTAGGTCCGATACGCAGTATTTT.

DNA of the CDR3: TGTGCCACCAGCAGAGACGCTAGCGGGAGCTACGAGCAGTACTTC. Its translation is CATSRDASGSYEQYF. This chain joins TRBV15 and TRBJ2-7, with 10 bases aligning to TRBD2. There are 15 residues in the CDR3. CDR1 LNHNV and CDR2 YYDKDF come from the germline V gene (reference sequence). With V trimmed by 0 bases and J by 3 bases, 2 bases remained unmatched.

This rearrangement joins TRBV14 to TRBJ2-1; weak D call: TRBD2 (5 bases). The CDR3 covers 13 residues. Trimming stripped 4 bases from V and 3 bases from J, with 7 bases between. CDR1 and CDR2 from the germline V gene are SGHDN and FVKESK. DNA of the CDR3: TGTGCCAGCAGCCCCCGGGACTACAATGAGCAGTTCTTC. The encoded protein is CASSPRDYNEQFF.

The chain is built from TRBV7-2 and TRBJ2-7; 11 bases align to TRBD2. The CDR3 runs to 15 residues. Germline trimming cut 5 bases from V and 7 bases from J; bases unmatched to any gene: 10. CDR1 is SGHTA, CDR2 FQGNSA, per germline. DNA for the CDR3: TGTGCCAGCAGCCCTGGACTAGCGGGCCTACGGGAGCAGTACTTC. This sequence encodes CASSPGLAGLREQYF.